This T cell receptor beta chain was observed in a study of cytomegalovirus exposure and HLA in healthy donors. At the level of the study: Earlier sequencing of 150 million to 200 million T cells yielded fewer than 140 million unique TCR beta sequences. The study, taken as a whole, reports: Per a prior analysis, the majority of TCR beta V segments were productive roughly 87% or roughly 30% of the time.

The CDR3 sequence is 16 residues long. Germline V gene sequence: CDR1 SGHRS, CDR2 YFSETQ. Trimming took 4 bases from V and 0 from J, leaving 13 bases between them. The study ran its PCR with 60 Vbeta and 13 Jbeta primers. This table comes from immunoSEQ multiplex PCR, and its TCRdb copy is limited to in-frame clones, with some not included. The table includes about 140,000 clones, roughly 80% detected once. Among the donors, all were healthy bone marrow donors. Donors were nominally healthy when sampled, though unrecorded immune exposures were likely. Concerning this clone itself: Antigen unknown.

The material sequenced was PBMCs. The sequence was collected from a man aged 40-50 years in good health and CMV-seropositive. V gene TRBV5-1 combines with J gene TRBJ2-2; unclear D gene. The CDR3 region is CASSLTPGSNTGELFF. In DNA, the CDR3 is TGCGCCAGCAGCCTTACTCCGGGTTCGAACACCGGGGAGCTGTTTTTT.